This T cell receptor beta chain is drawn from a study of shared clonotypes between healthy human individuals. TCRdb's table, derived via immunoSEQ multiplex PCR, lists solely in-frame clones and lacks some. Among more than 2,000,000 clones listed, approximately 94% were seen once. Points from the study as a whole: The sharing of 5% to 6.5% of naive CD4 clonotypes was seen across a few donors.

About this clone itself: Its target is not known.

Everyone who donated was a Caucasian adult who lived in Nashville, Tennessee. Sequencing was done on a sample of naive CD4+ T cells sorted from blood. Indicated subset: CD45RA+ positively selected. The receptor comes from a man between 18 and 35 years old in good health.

In DNA, the CDR3 is TGCGCCAGCAGTGACCCTGCAGGTCGGACTTTCTTT. Translation: CASSDPAGRTFF. The V call is TRBV10-2, the J call TRBJ1-1, with D hard to call. Trimming removed 3 bases from V and 12 bases from J, with 14 bases in between. The V gene's germline CDR1 is WSHSY and CDR2 SAAADI. The CDR3 has 12 residues.